The rows below give T cell receptor beta chains drawn from one sample of a study of T-cell memory formation after mild COVID-19. TCRdb re-derived calls from the 5' RACE reads in MiXCR, one entry per CDR3 protein. The sample contains 85,000 to 130,000 distinct CDR3 sequences, 11% of which appear only once. Material: PBMCs or a T cell subset sorted from them (not recorded which). The receptors here all came from a man younger than 35 who had mild COVID-19 (a few samples of this study predate the infection). Cell type and time point are not known. The CDR3 runs from the conserved cysteine through the conserved F or W. A D gene is named only where the DNA matches it firmly. Only some rows state a clone size, as once, few, many or a class for expanded clones.

clone size	V gene	J gene	D gene	CDR3 DNA	CDR3 protein
few	TRBV20-1	TRBJ2-1	TRBD2	TGCAGTGCTAGAGACCCTAGCGGGGGATCCTACAATGAGCAGTTCTTC	CSARDPSGGSYNEQFF
.	TRBV6-6	TRBJ2-1	TRBD2	TGTGCCAGCAGCTACGAGGGACTAGCGGGGGACAATGAGCAGTTCTTC	CASSYEGLAGDNEQFF
.	TRBV20-1	TRBJ2-5	.	TGCAGTGCTAGAGAGCAGCAAGAGACCCAGTACTTC	CSAREQQETQYF
many	TRBV7-2	TRBJ2-3	.	TGTGCCAGCAGCCCTCCTTGGACTGGGTCAAGGGATACGCAGTATTTT	CASSPPWTGSRDTQYF
few	TRBV20-1	TRBJ2-5	.	TGCAGTGCTGACCAACTAGTCTGGTACCAAGAGACCCAGTACTTC	CSADQLVWYQETQYF
.	TRBV7-9	TRBJ2-5	TRBD2	TGTGCCAGCAGCCCAGTTCGACTAGCGGTCGAAGAGACCCAGTACTTC	CASSPVRLAVEETQYF
many	TRBV7-9	TRBJ1-4	TRBD1	TGTGCCAGCAGAGACAGGGGCCCCGAAAAACTGTTTTTT	CASRDRGPEKLFF
.	TRBV20-1	TRBJ2-1	TRBD2	TGCAGTGCCCTATCATTAGCGGGGGGGCTCCATGAGCAGTTCTTC	CSALSLAGGLHEQFF
.	TRBV29-1	TRBJ1-1	.	TGCAGCGCAATGCCAGGGAAAACTGAAGCTTTCTTT	CSAMPGKTEAFF
few	TRBV10-3	TRBJ1-1	TRBD1	TGTGCCATCAGTGAGGGGATTTCGGGACAGGGGAACACTGAAGCTTTCTTT	CAISEGISGQGNTEAFF
.	TRBV4-3	TRBJ1-2	.	TGCGCCAGCAGCCAAGACTCTGGCAGGGTGGGAGTAAACTATGGCTACACCTTC	CASSQDSGRVGVNYGYTF